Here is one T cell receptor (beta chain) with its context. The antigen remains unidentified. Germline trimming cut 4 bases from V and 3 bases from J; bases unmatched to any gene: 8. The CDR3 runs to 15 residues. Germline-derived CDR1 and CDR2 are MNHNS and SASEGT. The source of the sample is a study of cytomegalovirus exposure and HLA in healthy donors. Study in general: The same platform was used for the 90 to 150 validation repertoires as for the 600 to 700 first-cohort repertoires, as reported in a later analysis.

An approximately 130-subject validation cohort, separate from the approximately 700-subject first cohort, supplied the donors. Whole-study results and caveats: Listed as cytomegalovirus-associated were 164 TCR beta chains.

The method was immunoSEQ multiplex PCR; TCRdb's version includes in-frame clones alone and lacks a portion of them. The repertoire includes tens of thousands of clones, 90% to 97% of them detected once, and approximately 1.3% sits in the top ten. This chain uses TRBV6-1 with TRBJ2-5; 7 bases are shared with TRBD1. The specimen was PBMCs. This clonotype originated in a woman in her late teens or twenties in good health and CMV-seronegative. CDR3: CASSARQGREETQYF. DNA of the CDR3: TGTGCCAGCAGTGCTAGACAGGGACGTGAAGAGACCCAGTACTTC.